Below, 9 T cell receptor beta chains from the same sample are listed, as sequenced in a study of control samples from healthy donors and cancer patients. Method: immunoSEQ multiplex PCR; TCRdb's copy keeps in-frame clones and lacks some. The table lists about 34,000 clones, approximately 93% of them singletons. The sequenced sample consisted of PBMCs. These receptors all come from a man in his forties or fifties with colorectal cancer.

The rearrangement links TRBV21-1 to TRBJ1-1; TRBD1, as called in the table, went unchecked against the DNA. TRBV21-1 is assigned pseudogene status. The CDR3 covers 17 residues. The CDR3 reads CASSKARLGQGEAEAFF. As DNA, the CDR3 is TGTGCCAGCAGCAAAGCGCGTCTGGGACAGGGGGAGGCTGAAGCTTTCTTT.

The V gene is TRBV9, the J gene TRBJ2-1, with a tentative D call TRBD1 (6 bases). This CDR3 is 17 amino acids long. V was pared by 2 bases and J by 0 bases, with 15 bases between. Per the germline V gene, CDR1 is SGDLS and CDR2 is YYNGEE. As DNA, the CDR3 is TGTGCCAGCAGCGTCTCTCTGAGGGGGAGCTCCTACAATGAGCAGTTCTTC. Its translation: CASSVSLRGSSYNEQFF.

The chain has TRBV19 and TRBJ1-5, with 10 bases fitting TRBD1. Looked up from germline, CDR1 is LNHDA and CDR2 is SQIVND (reference sequence). The CDR3 is 19 amino acids. Trimming removed 5 bases from V and 0 bases from J; junction bases left unmatched: 13. The DNA of the CDR3 is TGTGCCAGTAGTCCACGCCGGGGACAGGGGAAATATAGCAATCAGCCCCAGCATTTT. This translates into CASSPRRGQGKYSNQPQHF.

The chain uses TRBV7-2 and TRBJ2-1; no clear D. The germline V and J ends were trimmed by 5 bases and 0 bases, with 14 bases remaining between them. CDR1 SGHTA and CDR2 FQGNSA come from the germline V gene. CDR3 length: 16 residues. The CDR3 protein is CASSPGRRYSYNEQFF. The CDR3 DNA reads as TGTGCCAGCAGCCCCGGTAGGCGTTACTCCTACAATGAGCAGTTCTTC.

V gene TRBV19 combines with J gene TRBJ1-4; 7 bases are a match to TRBD1. CDR1 and CDR2 (germline): LNHDA, SQIVND (reference sequence). This CDR3 contains 14 residues. Trimming removed 6 bases from V and 7 bases from J; junction bases left unmatched: 8. In DNA, the CDR3 is TGTGCCAGTAGCAGGGGGGGGATTGGTGAAAAACTGTTTTTT. The encoded protein is CASSRGGIGEKLFF.

V is TRBV19 and J is TRBJ1-2; possibly TRBD1 for D (6 bases). V was trimmed by 9 bases and J by 8 bases, leaving 19 bases between them. CDR1 LNHDA and CDR2 SQIVND come from the germline V gene (reference sequence). This CDR3 contains 13 residues. CDR3 sequence: CASSNRDLFGYTF. CDR3 coding DNA: TGTGCCAGCAGCAACAGGGACCTCTTCGGCTACACCTTC. The variable domain in full, completed from reference TRBV19 and TRBJ1-2, reads DGGITQSPKYLFRKEGQNVTLSCEQNLNHDAMYWYRQDPGQGLRLIYYSQIVNDFQKGDIAEGYSVSREKKESFPLTVTSAQKNPTAFYLCASSNRDLFGYTFGSGTRLTVV.

This clone has just one count. V usage is TRBV2 and J usage is TRBJ1-6; 7 bases are shared with TRBD1. This CDR3 has 14 amino acids. Germline-derived CDR1 and CDR2 are SNHLY and FYNNEI. Trimming cost V 11 bases and J 8 bases; bases outside gene matches: 12. CDR3 sequence reads: CAGQPDRVDSPLHF. DNA for the CDR3: TGTGCCGGACAACCTGACAGGGTGGATTCACCCCTCCACTTT.

The chain recombines TRBV27 with TRBJ1-6; perhaps TRBD1 as D (5 bases). CDR1 is MNHEY, CDR2 SMNVEV, per germline (reference sequence). V was cut by 3 bases and J by 14 bases, with 20 bases left in between. CDR3 length: 15 amino acids. CDR3 sequence (DNA): TGTGCCAGCAGTTTTCCCGGGACTCTCTTTGAGGCCCTCCACTTT. It is translated as CASSFPGTLFEALHF.

The gene calls are TRBV13 and TRBJ2-3; 8 bases fit TRBD2. Losses at the gene ends were 5 bases for V and 0 bases for J; bases not matched to a gene: 7. The V gene's germline CDR1 is PRHDT and CDR2 FYEKMQ (reference sequence). The CDR3 runs 16 residues. CDR3 nucleotides: TGTGCCAGCAGCCCTCCAGCGGGGGAGAGCACAGATACGCAGTATTTT. As protein: CASSPPAGESTDTQYF.